These T cell receptor beta chains were read from a single sample in a study of blood T cell repertoires in COVID-19. Here immunoSEQ multiplex PCR was the method, and the copy in TCRdb shows in-frame clones only, minus some. The table has about 41,000 clones, 85% to 90% seen once; the top ten hold more than 4.5%. Specimen: peripheral blood. These receptors originate from a human donor in a cohort sampled during active COVID-19. Each CDR3 is given with its conserved first and last residue. The D gene is left open where the match is weak. Expanded clones get a size class; other rows say once, few or many, or leave the size out.

CDR3aa: CASSLASAGDSYEQYF; CDR3nt: TGCGCCAGCAGCCTGGCGTCAGCGGGAGACTCCTACGAGCAGTACTTC; v_gene: TRBV5-1; j_gene: TRBJ2-7; d_gene: TRBD2; abundance: .
CDR3aa: CASSLSASYEQYF; CDR3nt: TGTGCCAGCAGTTTGAGCGCCTCCTACGAGCAGTACTTC; v_gene: TRBV6-2/TRBV6-3; j_gene: TRBJ2-7; d_gene: .; abundance: .
CDR3aa: CASSLQAGTAGELFF; CDR3nt: TGTGCCAGCAGCCTCCAGGCAGGGACAGCCGGGGAGCTGTTTTTT; v_gene: TRBV9; j_gene: TRBJ2-2; d_gene: TRBD1; abundance: .
CDR3aa: CASRPRGLGSRETQYF; CDR3nt: TGTGCCAGCAGGCCCCGAGGTCTCGGGTCTAGGGAGACCCAGTACTTC; v_gene: TRBV5-5; j_gene: TRBJ2-5; d_gene: .; abundance: .
CDR3aa: CASSPPTSGAARELFF; CDR3nt: TGCGCCAGCAGCCCTCCGACTAGCGGGGCCGCCCGGGAGCTGTTTTTT; v_gene: TRBV4-1; j_gene: TRBJ2-2; d_gene: TRBD2; abundance: .
CDR3aa: CASSEMIRQGFQPQHF; CDR3nt: TGTGCCAGCAGTGAGATGATTCGACAGGGGTTTCAGCCCCAGCATTTT; v_gene: TRBV6-1; j_gene: TRBJ1-5; d_gene: TRBD1; abundance: .
CDR3aa: CAWDRGYTNEKLFF; CDR3nt: TGTGCCTGGGACAGGGGATACACTAATGAAAAACTGTTTTTT; v_gene: TRBV30; j_gene: TRBJ1-4; d_gene: TRBD1; abundance: .
CDR3aa: CAWSVRGNQPQHF; CDR3nt: TGTGCCTGGAGTGTACGGGGGAATCAGCCCCAGCATTTT; v_gene: TRBV30; j_gene: TRBJ1-5; d_gene: .; abundance: few
CDR3aa: CASSPPEGQLVGELFF; CDR3nt: TGTGCCAGCTCACCACCTGAAGGACAGTTGGTGGGGGAACTGTTTTTT; v_gene: TRBV18; j_gene: TRBJ1-4; d_gene: .; abundance: .
CDR3aa: CASRLGTVGTEAFF; CDR3nt: TGTGCCAGCAGATTGGGGACAGTGGGCACTGAAGCTTTCTTT; v_gene: TRBV28; j_gene: TRBJ1-1; d_gene: TRBD1; abundance: .